The 4 T cell receptor beta chains in this list originate from one sample, sequenced in a study of blood T cell repertoires in COVID-19. Profiled with immunoSEQ multiplex PCR; TCRdb holds only in-frame clones, not every one. The sample yields about 250,000 clones, roughly 91% seen once. Sequencing was carried out using peripheral blood. The receptor source for this set is a man aged 25 to 45 with COVID-19, enrolled during active disease.

The genes are TRBV3-1 (or the pseudogene TRBV3-2) and TRBJ1-3, with 7 nucleotides matching TRBD1. The germline V gene encodes CDR1 LGHDT and CDR2 YNNKEL (reference sequence). The trim removed 5 bases at V and 1 base at J, leaving 5 bases unmatched. The CDR3 consists of 15 residues. This CDR3 is CASSYDRASGNTIYF. CDR3 nucleotides: TGTGCCAGCAGCTACGACAGGGCGTCTGGAAACACCATATATTTT.

The V call is TRBV15, the J call TRBJ2-3; a weak D match, TRBD1 (5 bases). Trimming cost V 0 bases and J 3 bases, with 10 bases left between them. Germline CDR1 reads LNHNV; CDR2 reads YYDKDF (reference sequence). There are 15 residues in the CDR3. In nucleotides, the CDR3 is TGTGCCACCAGCAGAGATCATCCAGGGACAGATACGCAGTATTTT. It is translated as CATSRDHPGTDTQYF.

This chain links TRBV11-2 with TRBJ1-2, with a possible D match to TRBD1 (5 bases). The germline V gene has CDR1 SGHAT and CDR2 FQNNGV. The CDR3 runs to 16 residues. The ends were cut back, 1 base at V and 6 bases at J, with 18 bases in the middle. In DNA, the CDR3 is TGTGCCAGCAGCTTAGGCTCTTCGGGGGTTTGGAATGGCTACACCTTC. Protein sequence: CASSLGSSGVWNGYTF.

V is TRBV5-6 and J is TRBJ1-5; D uncertain. The CDR3 spans 13 residues. From germline, CDR1 is SGHDT and CDR2 YYEEEE. Trimming stripped 2 bases from V and 4 bases from J, with 7 bases between. The CDR3 DNA follows: TGTGCCAGCAGCTTTAGAGGTAATCAGCCCCAGCATTTT. Protein sequence: CASSFRGNQPQHF.